These 5 T cell receptor beta chains came from one sample sequenced in a study of blood T cell repertoires in COVID-19. Sequencing used immunoSEQ multiplex PCR; TCRdb keeps in-frame clones, though not all of them. The data hold tens of thousands of clones, with 75% to 85% observed a single time. Material for sequencing was peripheral blood. The receptors derive from a woman aged 65 to 85 with acute or convalescent COVID-19.

The V call is TRBV24-1, the J call TRBJ2-3; 8 nucleotides agree with TRBD2. CDR3 length equals 17 residues. Germline-derived CDR1 and CDR2 are KGHDR and SFDVKD. The V segment lost 3 bases and the J segment 1 base; nucleotides outside the gene matches: 8. CDR3 coding DNA: TGTGCCACCAGTGATATGGGTAGCGGGGTGGGCACAGATACGCAGTATTTT. Translating it yields CATSDMGSGVGTDTQYF.

This chain uses TRBV7-2 with TRBJ2-5; possibly TRBD1 for D (5 bases). CDR3 length: 13 amino acids. The V end was cut by 5 bases, the J end by 2 bases, with 9 bases between. The germline CDR1 and CDR2 sequences are SGHTA and FQGNSA. The CDR3 spells CASSRQFQETQYF. The CDR3 DNA sequence: TGTGCCAGCAGCCGACAGTTTCAAGAGACCCAGTACTTC.

The J gene is TRBJ1-4, the V gene TRBV4-3; D is uncertain. The CDR3 totals 14 residues. V was trimmed by 0 bases and J by 8 bases, leaving 10 bases between them. Germline lookup yields CDR1 LGHNA and CDR2 YSLEER. CDR3 sequence reads: CASSQEKIEEKLFF. CDR3 DNA: TGCGCCAGCAGCCAAGAAAAAATAGAGGAAAAACTGTTTTTT.

The genes are TRBV9 and TRBJ2-1; 9 nucleotides line up with TRBD1. CDR1 and CDR2 (germline): SGDLS, YYNGEE. Germline trimming cut 3 bases from V and 1 base from J; bases unmatched to any gene: 17. The CDR3 loop spans 20 amino acids. As DNA, the CDR3 is TGTGCCAGCAGCGCCCCTTTAAATCTCCAACAGGGGGCGTCCTACAATGAGCAGTTCTTC. Encoded protein: CASSAPLNLQQGASYNEQFF.

The J gene is TRBJ2-3, the V gene TRBV9; tentative D call: TRBD1 (6 bases). V was trimmed by 4 bases and J by 4 bases, leaving 22 bases between them. The CDR3 sequence is 17 residues long. Germline V CDR1 and CDR2: SGDLS, YYNGEE. The CDR3 sequence: CASSSRSGGPVADTQYF. CDR3 nucleotide sequence: TGTGCCAGCAGCTCCCGGTCTGGGGGCCCCGTAGCAGATACGCAGTATTTT.